This TCR beta chain was captured by sequencing in a study of shared clonotypes between healthy human individuals. J gave up 7 bases and V 4 bases, and 16 bases lay outside the gene matches. This CDR3 comprises 17 residues. Germline-derived CDR1 and CDR2 are SGDLS and YYNGEE. CD45RA-negative memory and CD45RA+ naive subsets were split from the CD4+ cells. Clones were read by immunoSEQ multiplex PCR, and TCRdb kept only the in-frame ones, dropping some. Among some 2,500,000 clones listed, 85% to 95% were seen once. The specimen was naive CD4+ T cells from PBMCs. Subset indicated: CD45RA+ positively selected. The clonotype originates from a young man in good health. Some clones in this sample may be carry-over from other donors' samples. The chain couples TRBV9 to TRBJ2-1, with TRBD2 matching over 8 bases. The CDR3 coding sequence is TGTGCCAGCAGCCCTGGGGTGTGGAGCGGGAGAGGGAATGAGCAGTTCTTC. Translation: CASSPGVWSGRGNEQFF.